This record concerns one T cell receptor (beta chain) sequence. Germline V gene sequence: CDR1 SNHLY, CDR2 FYNNEI. The V gene end was trimmed by 4 bases and the J gene end by 9 bases; junction bases not matched to a gene: 8. This CDR3 region has 13 residues. These data come from a study of blood T cell repertoires in COVID-19. Study-wide context: Acute-phase and convalescent COVID-19 samples originated in the United States, Italy and Spain. Nucleic acid was either cDNA or gDNA, and it came from T cells, B-cell-depleted T cells, or PBMCs.

Sequenced by immunoSEQ multiplex PCR; TCRdb stores in-frame clones only, minus some. Here the sample spans 250,000 to 350,000 clones, approximately 91% being singletons. The origin of this receptor is a woman aged 60-75 years with acute or convalescent COVID-19. The V call is TRBV2, the J call TRBJ1-1; the match to TRBD1 covers 7 bases. Sequencing was done on a sample of peripheral blood. The DNA of the CDR3 is TGTGCCAGCAGTGTACCTTTCAGGGGGAAAGCTTTCTTT. Its translation: CASSVPFRGKAFF. Full variable domain (remainder filled in from reference TRBV2 and TRBJ1-1): EPEVTQTPSHQVTQMGQEVILRCVPISNHLYFYWYRQILGQKVEFLVSFYNNEISEKSEIFDDQFSVERPDGSNFTLKIRSTKLEDSAMYFCASSVPFRGKAFFGQGTRLTVV.